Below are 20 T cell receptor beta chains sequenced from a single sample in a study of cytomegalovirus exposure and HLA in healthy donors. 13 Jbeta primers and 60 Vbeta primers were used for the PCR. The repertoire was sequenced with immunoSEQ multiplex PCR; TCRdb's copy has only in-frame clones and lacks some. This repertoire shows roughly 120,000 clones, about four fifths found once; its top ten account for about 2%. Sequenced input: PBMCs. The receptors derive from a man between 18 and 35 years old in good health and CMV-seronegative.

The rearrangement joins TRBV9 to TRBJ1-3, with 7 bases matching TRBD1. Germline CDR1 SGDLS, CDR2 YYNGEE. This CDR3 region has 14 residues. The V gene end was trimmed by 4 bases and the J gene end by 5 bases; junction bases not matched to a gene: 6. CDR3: CASSPRDRRNTIYF. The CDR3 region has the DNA TGTGCCAGCAGCCCTAGGGACAGAAGAAACACCATATATTTT.

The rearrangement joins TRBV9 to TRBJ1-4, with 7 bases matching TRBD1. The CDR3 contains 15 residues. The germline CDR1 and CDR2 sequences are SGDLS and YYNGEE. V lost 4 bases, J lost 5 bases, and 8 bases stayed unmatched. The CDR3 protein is CASSTQTGSNEKLFF. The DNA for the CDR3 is TGTGCCAGCAGCACCCAGACAGGGTCGAATGAAAAACTGTTTTTT.

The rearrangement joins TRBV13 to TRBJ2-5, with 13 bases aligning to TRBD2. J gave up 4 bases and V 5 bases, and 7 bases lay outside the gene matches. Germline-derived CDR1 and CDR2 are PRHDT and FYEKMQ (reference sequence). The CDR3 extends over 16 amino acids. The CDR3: CASSLGLAGARETQYF. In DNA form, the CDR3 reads TGTGCCAGCAGCCTCGGACTAGCGGGAGCTCGAGAGACCCAGTACTTC.

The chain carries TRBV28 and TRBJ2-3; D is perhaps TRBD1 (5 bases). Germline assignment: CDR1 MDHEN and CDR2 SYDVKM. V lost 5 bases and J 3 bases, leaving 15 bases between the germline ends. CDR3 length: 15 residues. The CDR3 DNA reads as TGTGCCAGCAGTCCCCAGGGATTTGAGACAGATACGCAGTATTTT. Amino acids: CASSPQGFETDTQYF.

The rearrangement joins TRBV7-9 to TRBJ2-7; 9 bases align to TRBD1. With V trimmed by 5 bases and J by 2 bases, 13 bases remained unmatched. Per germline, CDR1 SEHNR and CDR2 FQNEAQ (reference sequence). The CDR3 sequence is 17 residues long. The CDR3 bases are TGTGCCAGCAGCCTCGAGGGCCTAGGACAGGGGCCCTACGAGCAGTACTTC. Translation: CASSLEGLGQGPYEQYF.

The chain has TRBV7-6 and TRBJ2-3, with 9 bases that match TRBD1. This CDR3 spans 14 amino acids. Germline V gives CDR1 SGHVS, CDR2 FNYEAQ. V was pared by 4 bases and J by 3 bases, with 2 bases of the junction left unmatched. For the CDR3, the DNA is TGTGCCAGCAGCTCGGGACAGGGAACAGATACGCAGTATTTT. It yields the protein CASSSGQGTDTQYF.

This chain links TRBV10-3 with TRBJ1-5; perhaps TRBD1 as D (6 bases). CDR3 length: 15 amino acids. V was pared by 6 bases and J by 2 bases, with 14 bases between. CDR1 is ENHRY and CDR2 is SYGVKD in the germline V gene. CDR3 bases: TGTGCCATCAGCTCAGGGGATTCGGGCAATCAGCCCCAGCATTTT. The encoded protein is CAISSGDSGNQPQHF.

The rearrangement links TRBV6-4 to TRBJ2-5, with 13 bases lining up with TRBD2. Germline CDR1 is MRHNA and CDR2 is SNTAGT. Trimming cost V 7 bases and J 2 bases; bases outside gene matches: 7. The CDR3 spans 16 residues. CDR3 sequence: CASTRGLAGVQETQYF. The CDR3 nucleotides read TGTGCCAGCACCAGAGGACTAGCGGGAGTACAAGAGACCCAGTACTTC.

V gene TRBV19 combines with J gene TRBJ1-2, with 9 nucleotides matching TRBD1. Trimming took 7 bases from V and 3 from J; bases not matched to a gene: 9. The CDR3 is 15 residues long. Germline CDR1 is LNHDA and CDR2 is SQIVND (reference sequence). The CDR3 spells CASTETQGADYGYTF. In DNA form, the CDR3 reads TGTGCCAGTACCGAGACACAGGGGGCAGACTATGGCTACACCTTC.

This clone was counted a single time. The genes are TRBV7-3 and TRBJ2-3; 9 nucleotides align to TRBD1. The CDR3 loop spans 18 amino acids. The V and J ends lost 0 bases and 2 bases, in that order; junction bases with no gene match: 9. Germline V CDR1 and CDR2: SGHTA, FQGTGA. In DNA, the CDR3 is TGTGCCAGCAGCTTAACCTACGGACAGGGGCGCATCACAGATACGCAGTATTTT. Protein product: CASSLTYGQGRITDTQYF.

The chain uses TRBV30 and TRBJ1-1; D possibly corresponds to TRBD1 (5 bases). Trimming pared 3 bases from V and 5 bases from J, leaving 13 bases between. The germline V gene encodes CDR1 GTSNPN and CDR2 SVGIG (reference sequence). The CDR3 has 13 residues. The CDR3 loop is CAWRGGAKTEAFF. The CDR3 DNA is TGTGCCTGGAGAGGAGGGGCCAAAACTGAAGCTTTCTTT.

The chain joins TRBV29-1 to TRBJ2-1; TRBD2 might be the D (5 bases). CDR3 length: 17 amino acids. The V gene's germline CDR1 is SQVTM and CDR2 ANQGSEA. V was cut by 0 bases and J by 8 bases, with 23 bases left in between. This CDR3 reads CSVEDRELLPTKHEQFF. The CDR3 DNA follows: TGCAGCGTTGAAGATAGGGAGCTCCTCCCTACAAAACATGAGCAGTTCTTC.

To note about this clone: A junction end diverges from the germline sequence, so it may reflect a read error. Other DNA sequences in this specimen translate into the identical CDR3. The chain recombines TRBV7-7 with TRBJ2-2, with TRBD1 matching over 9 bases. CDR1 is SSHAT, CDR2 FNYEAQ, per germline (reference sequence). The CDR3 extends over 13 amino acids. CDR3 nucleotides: TGCGCCAGCAGTAGGACAGGGGCCGGGGAGCTGTTTTTT. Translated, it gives CASSRTGAGELFF. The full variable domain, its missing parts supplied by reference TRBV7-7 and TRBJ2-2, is GAGVSQSPRYKVTKRGQDVTLRCDPISSHATLYWYQQALGQGPEFLTYFNYEAQPDKSGLPSDRFSAERPEGSISTLTIQRTEQRDSAMYRCASSRTGAGELFFGEGSRLTVL.

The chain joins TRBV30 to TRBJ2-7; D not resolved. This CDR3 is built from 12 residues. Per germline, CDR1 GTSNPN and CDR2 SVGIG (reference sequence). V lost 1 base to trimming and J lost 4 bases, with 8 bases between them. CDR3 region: CAWSGSGYEQYV. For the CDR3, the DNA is TGTGCCTGGAGTGGGTCAGGATACGAGCAGTACGTC.

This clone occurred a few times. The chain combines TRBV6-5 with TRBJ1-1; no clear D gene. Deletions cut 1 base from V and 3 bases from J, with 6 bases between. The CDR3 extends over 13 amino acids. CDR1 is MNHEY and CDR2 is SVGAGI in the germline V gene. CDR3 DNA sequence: TGTGCCAGCAGTTACTTCGGGGACACTGAAGCTTTCTTT. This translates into CASSYFGDTEAFF.

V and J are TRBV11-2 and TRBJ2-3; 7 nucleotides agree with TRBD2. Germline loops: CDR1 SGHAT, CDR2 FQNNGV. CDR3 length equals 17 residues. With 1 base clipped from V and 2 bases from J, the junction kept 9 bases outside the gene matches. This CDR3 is CASSLAGLAAFTDTQYF. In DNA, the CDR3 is TGTGCCAGCAGCTTAGCAGGTCTAGCGGCATTCACAGATACGCAGTATTTT.

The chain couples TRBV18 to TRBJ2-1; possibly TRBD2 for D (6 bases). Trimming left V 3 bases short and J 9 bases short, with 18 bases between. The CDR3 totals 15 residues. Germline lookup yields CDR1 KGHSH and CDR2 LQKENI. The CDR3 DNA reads TGTGCCAGCTCACCCCCTTCAGTTCGCGGGGTTGAGCAGTTCTTC. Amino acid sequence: CASSPPSVRGVEQFF.

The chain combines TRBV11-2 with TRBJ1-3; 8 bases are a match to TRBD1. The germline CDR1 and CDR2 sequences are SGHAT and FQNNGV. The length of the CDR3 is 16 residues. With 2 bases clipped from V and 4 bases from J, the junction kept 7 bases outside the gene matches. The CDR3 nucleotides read TGTGCCAGCAGCTTACGTGGCAGGGGGCGCGGAAACACCATATATTTT. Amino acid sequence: CASSLRGRGRGNTIYF. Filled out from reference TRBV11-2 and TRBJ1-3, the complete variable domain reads EAGVAQSPRYKIIEKRQSVAFWCNPISGHATLYWYQQILGQGPKLLIQFQNNGVVDDSQLPKDRFSAERLKGVDSTLKIQPAKLEDSAVYLCASSLRGRGRGNTIYFGEGSWLTVV.

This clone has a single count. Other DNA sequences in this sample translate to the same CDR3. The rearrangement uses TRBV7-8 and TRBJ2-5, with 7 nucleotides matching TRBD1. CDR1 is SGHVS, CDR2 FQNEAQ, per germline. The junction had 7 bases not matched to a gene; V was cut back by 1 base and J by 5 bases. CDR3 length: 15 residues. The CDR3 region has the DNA TGTGCCAGCAGCTTAGTCTCGACAGGGTCGGAGACCCAGTACTTC. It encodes CASSLVSTGSETQYF.

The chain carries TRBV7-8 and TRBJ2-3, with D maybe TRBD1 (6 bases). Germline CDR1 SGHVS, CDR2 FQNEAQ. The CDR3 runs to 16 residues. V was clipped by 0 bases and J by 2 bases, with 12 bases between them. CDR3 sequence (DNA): TGTGCCAGCAGCTTAGCGACGGACAGTTTCACAGATACGCAGTATTTT. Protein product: CASSLATDSFTDTQYF.